What follows are 8 T cell receptor beta chains derived from one specimen sequenced in a study of blood T cell repertoires in COVID-19. Data came from immunoSEQ multiplex PCR; TCRdb stores just in-frame clones and leaves some out. The profile covers 200,000 to 300,000 clones, with approximately 88% appearing a single time and about 0.8% taken by the ten largest. The material sequenced was peripheral blood. The receptors come from a woman in her 30s with acute or convalescent COVID-19.

The rearrangement uses TRBV11-2 and TRBJ2-1; 10 bases agree with TRBD1. The CDR3 is 17 amino acids. The junction had 11 bases not matched to a gene; V was cut back by 4 bases and J by 5 bases. CDR1 is SGHAT, CDR2 FQNNGV, per germline. The chain's CDR3 is CASSSRQGARIDNEQFF. In DNA, the CDR3 is TGTGCCAGCAGCTCCCGACAGGGGGCAAGGATAGACAATGAGCAGTTCTTC.

Here the CDR3 DNA reads TGTGCCAGCAGTCGTGGCGGGACAGGGCTGAATGAGCAGTTCTTC. Its protein is CASSRGGTGLNEQFF. The rearrangement joins TRBV27 to TRBJ2-1, with 9 bases fitting TRBD1. The V segment lost 5 bases and the J segment 7 bases; nucleotides outside the gene matches: 9. Germline CDR1 is MNHEY and CDR2 is SMNVEV (reference sequence). The CDR3 loop spans 15 amino acids.

J is TRBJ2-7 and V is TRBV6-5; 10 nucleotides agree with TRBD1. V was clipped by 6 bases and J by 3 bases; unmatched bases: 5. Germline values: CDR1 MNHEY, CDR2 SVGAGI. This CDR3 region has 14 residues. The CDR3 DNA reads as TGTGCCAGCAGGCCGGGACAGGGGTTCTACGAGCAGTACTTC. Its protein product is CASRPGQGFYEQYF.

CDR3 nucleotide sequence: TGTGCCAGCAGCGCCCGGGACAGGGGTTATACCGGGGAGCTGTTTTTT. This gives the protein CASSARDRGYTGELFF. The genes are TRBV9 and TRBJ2-2; 10 bases align to TRBD1. Germline V gives CDR1 SGDLS, CDR2 YYNGEE. The V gene end was trimmed by 3 bases and the J gene end by 5 bases; junction bases not matched to a gene: 7. The CDR3 totals 16 residues.

This clone was counted only a few times. The V call is TRBV7-9, the J call TRBJ2-1; possibly TRBD2 for D (6 bases). Germline lookup yields CDR1 SEHNR and CDR2 FQNEAQ (reference sequence). The CDR3 totals 15 residues. V lost 1 base to trimming and J lost 2 bases, with 9 bases between them. Here the CDR3 reads CASSLEGRTYNEQFF. The CDR3 DNA sequence: TGTGCCAGCAGCTTAGAGGGGAGGACCTACAATGAGCAGTTCTTC. Full variable domain (rest looked up from reference TRBV7-9 and TRBJ2-1): DTGVSQNPRHKITKRGQNVTFRCDPISEHNRLYWYRQTLGQGPEFLTYFQNEAQLEKSRLLSDRFSAERPKGSFSTLEIQRTEQGDSAMYLCASSLEGRTYNEQFFGPGTRLTVL.

Here the CDR3 reads CASSLTGGYGYTF. The CDR3 region has the DNA TGTGCCAGCAGCCTCACAGGGGGGTATGGCTACACCTTC. The V gene is TRBV12-3 or TRBV12-4, the J gene TRBJ1-2; TRBD1 matches at 8 bases. CDR3 length: 13 residues. With 6 bases clipped from V and 5 bases from J, the junction kept 5 bases outside the gene matches.

The chain employs TRBV4-3 and TRBJ2-7; the D gene is possibly TRBD2 (6 bases). Looked up from germline, CDR1 is LGHNA and CDR2 is YSLEER. CDR3 length: 15 residues. Trimming removed 4 bases at V and 6 bases at J, with 19 bases between. The CDR3: CASSLSGDKAREQYF. In DNA form, the CDR3 reads TGCGCCAGCAGCCTTAGCGGAGACAAAGCTCGCGAGCAGTACTTC.

This chain connects TRBV29-1 to TRBJ1-2, with TRBD1 matching over 7 bases. The CDR3 runs 14 residues. V lost 7 bases to trimming and J lost 6 bases; unmatched junction nucleotides: 14. Germline CDR1 reads SQVTM; CDR2 reads ANQGSEA. The DNA for the CDR3 is TGCAGCGCCGAATCGGCAGGGGGATCCGATGGCTACACCTTC. As protein: CSAESAGGSDGYTF.